This is a list of T cell receptor beta chains from one sample in a study of blood T cells in healthy people across ages. TCRdb itself ran the 5' RACE reads through MiXCR, one entry per CDR3 protein. This sample has approximately 600,000 distinct CDR3 sequences, with 58% found just once. Sequenced sample: blood. These receptors were obtained from a man in his fifties or sixties in good health. The conserved cysteine and the conserved F or W are not part of the CDR3 here. The D gene is left open where the match is weak. Only some rows state a clone size, as once, few, many or a class for expanded clones.

D gene	J gene	V gene	clone size	CDR3 protein
-	TRBJ2-5	TRBV20-1	many	SAHPGADGWETQY
-	TRBJ2-3	TRBV6-2/TRBV6-3	-	ASGGTRDTQY
-	TRBJ2-7	TRBV7-9	few	ASSSTGISYEQY
-	TRBJ2-3	TRBV5-1	-	ASSLGTDPDTQY
TRBD2	TRBJ2-5	TRBV6-6	once	ASSYSGRGEPETQY
-	TRBJ2-5	TRBV5-5	-	ASSFAAQETQY
TRBD1	TRBJ1-3	TRBV20-1	-	SARGTGSGNTIY
-	TRBJ1-2	TRBV6-5	few	ASARGRDYGYT
-	TRBJ2-7	TRBV5-4	few	ASSPSGQAYEQY
-	TRBJ2-5	TRBV7-2	-	ASSLVRVGKTQY
-	TRBJ2-5	TRBV11-2	many	ASSRPVGQETQY
-	TRBJ1-2	TRBV4-1	-	ASSQAAGPNYGYT
-	TRBJ1-6	TRBV5-1	-	ASSYETRPAPLH
-	TRBJ1-1	TRBV6-5	-	ASSYMGTEAF
TRBD1	TRBJ2-7	TRBV15	few	ATSRSGTGTYEQY
TRBD1	TRBJ1-1	TRBV3-1	-	ASSQADRDTEAF
-	TRBJ2-7	TRBV2	-	ASSWDNENNQY
-	TRBJ2-5	TRBV20-1	few	SADFAGLQETQY
-	TRBJ1-2	TRBV3-1	-	ASSQDWGGYGYT
TRBD1	TRBJ2-5	TRBV24-1	-	ATSDPPTGTQETQY
TRBD2	TRBJ2-5	TRBV20-1	-	SAGSGGQETQY
-	TRBJ1-2	TRBV3-1	-	ASSPTAEGDGYT
-	TRBJ1-2	TRBV3-1	-	ASSQATEYYGYT
TRBD2	TRBJ2-1	TRBV20-1	few	SARQTSGGGNEQF
TRBD2	TRBJ2-3	TRBV10-3	few	AISPTSGGTDTQY
TRBD2	TRBJ2-5	TRBV4-1	-	ASSSFSGVVTETQY
TRBD1	TRBJ2-3	TRBV7-9	few	ASKGQGADTQY
-	TRBJ2-7	TRBV27	-	ASSPKMQGISDEQY
-	TRBJ1-4	TRBV12-3/TRBV12-4	-	ASSWRREKLF
-	TRBJ2-4	TRBV5-1	few	ASSNREWPKNIQY
-	TRBJ1-4	TRBV5-1	-	ASSSSPGRIEKLF
TRBD1	TRBJ1-2	TRBV6-5	-	ASSPGHRGEGYT
-	TRBJ2-1	TRBV24-1	few	ATSDGSRAGVAYNEQF
-	TRBJ1-5	TRBV28	-	ASSLAHPGPQH
-	TRBJ1-5	TRBV20-1	-	SARASLTRAQPQH
TRBD2	TRBJ2-5	TRBV20-1	many	SARAPPGTSAEQETQY
-	TRBJ2-3	TRBV4-2	many	ASSQETDTQY
-	-	TRBV20-1	-	SARVQGGEQY
TRBD1	TRBJ1-5	TRBV4-2	few	ASSHAFGQGGQPQH
-	TRBJ1-2	TRBV11-2	-	ASSLDRERYGYT